These 17 T cell receptor beta chains originate from one sample sequenced in a study of blood T cell repertoires in COVID-19 (dated by TCRdb to the early 2020s). The library was prepared using the immunoSEQ multiplex PCR assay. Sourced from immuneACCESS, this table was stored by TCRdb with only in-frame sequences that have V and J called. A share of the clones is absent; for the studies checked, an unresolved V gene accounts for under half, and the remainder has no known explanation. This sample comprises 320,000 or so clones, about 87% of them detected only once. The top ten clones comprise 5% of the sample. The specimen sequenced was PBMCs or T cells enriched from blood (not recorded which). Receptors were obtained from a man aged 30-40 years who had recovered from COVID-19.

As for this clone: At the DNA level, this CDR3 is encoded by other sequences in the same sample as well. This chain links TRBV5-1 with TRBJ2-1; 8 positions match TRBD2. Germline V gene sequence: CDR1 SGHRS, CDR2 YFSETQ. The CDR3 is made up of 15 amino acids. V lost 0 bases, J lost 4 bases, and 3 bases stayed unmatched. This CDR3 reads CASSLGTSGYNEQFF. The DNA of the CDR3 is TGCGCCAGCAGCTTGGGCACTAGCGGATACAATGAGCAGTTCTTC.

V and J are TRBV9 and TRBJ2-7; 7 bases are shared with TRBD2. The germline CDR1 and CDR2 sequences are SGDLS and YYNGEE. The CDR3 consists of 15 residues. V shed 0 bases and J 0 bases; nucleotides not matched to a gene: 3. The CDR3 nucleotides are TGTGCCAGCAGCGTAGCTGGCGGGGGCTCCTACGAGCAGTACTTC. It translates to CASSVAGGGSYEQYF. Full variable domain (rest looked up from reference TRBV9 and TRBJ2-7): DSGVTQTPKHLITATGQRVTLRCSPRSGDLSVYWYQQSLDQGLQFLIQYYNGEERAKGNILERFSAQQFPDLHSELNLSSLELGDSALYFCASSVAGGGSYEQYFGPGTRLTVT.

The chain combines TRBV5-6 with TRBJ1-6, with a possible D match to TRBD1 (6 bases). The CDR3 covers 14 residues. Trimming took off 3 bases at V and 5 bases at J, with 9 bases between the two ends. The V gene's germline CDR1 is SGHDT and CDR2 YYEEEE. In nucleotides, the CDR3 is TGTGCCAGCAGCTCCTACAGGGATAATTCACCCCTCCACTTT. This sequence encodes CASSSYRDNSPLHF.

There are a few counts of this clone. CDR3 residues: CASSLNRVYEQYF. CDR3 in DNA: TGCGCCAGCAGCTTAAACAGGGTCTACGAGCAGTACTTC. The chain is built from TRBV5-1 and TRBJ2-7; possible D gene TRBD1, 6 bases. V lost 2 bases and J lost 3, with 9 bases in between. CDR1 and CDR2 from the germline V gene are SGHRS and YFSETQ. This CDR3 spans 13 amino acids.

The chain uses TRBV7-9 and TRBJ2-7, with D perhaps TRBD1 (6 bases). Looked up from germline, CDR1 is SEHNR and CDR2 is FQNEAQ (reference sequence). V was clipped by 1 base and J by 3 bases, with 7 bases between them. This CDR3 region has 13 residues. CDR3 in amino acids: CASSLGDNYEQYF. The CDR3 coding sequence is TGTGCCAGCAGCTTAGGGGACAACTACGAGCAGTACTTC.

The chain recombines TRBV12-3 or TRBV12-4 with TRBJ1-2; no clear D. V lost 7 bases and J lost 2, with 11 bases in between. The CDR3 runs to 13 residues. In nucleotides, the CDR3 is TGTGCCAGCACTCTGTCCGGGAACTATGGCTACACCTTC. It codes for CASTLSGNYGYTF.

CDR3 nucleotide sequence: TGCGCCAGCAGTGAGTCAACTACGGTGGAGACCCAGTACTTC. This encodes CASSESTTVETQYF. This chain uses TRBV10-1 with TRBJ2-5; D is ambiguous. The germline CDR1 and CDR2 sequences are WNHNN and SYGVQD (reference sequence). The CDR3 consists of 14 residues. V lost 0 bases, J lost 5 bases, and 10 bases lay in between.

V is TRBV3-1 (or the pseudogene TRBV3-2) and J is TRBJ2-1; possible D gene TRBD2, 6 bases. The CDR3 runs to 15 residues. V shed 3 bases and J shed 4 bases, with 13 bases lying between them. CDR1 is LGHDT and CDR2 is YNNKEL in the germline V gene (reference sequence). CDR3 in DNA: TGTGCCAGCAGCCACGCCGGGGGAGGATACAATGAGCAGTTCTTC. It encodes CASSHAGGGYNEQFF.

The rearrangement uses TRBV3-1 (or the pseudogene TRBV3-2) and TRBJ2-5; a weak D match, TRBD2 (5 bases). This CDR3 spans 15 amino acids. In germline, CDR1 is LGHDT, CDR2 YNNKEL (reference sequence). V was clipped by 6 bases and J by 5 bases, with 19 bases between them. CDR3 DNA: TGTGCCAGCAGTAAGGGCCCAGCGTCGGGGGAGACCCAGTACTTC. It codes for CASSKGPASGETQYF.

This clone was counted a few times. In DNA, the CDR3 is TGTGCCAGCAGCCAAGATATAGATTCTACTCGAGGGAGAAAACTGTTTTTT. It yields the protein CASSQDIDSTRGRKLFF. The chain links TRBV4-2 to TRBJ1-4; no clear D. There are 17 residues in the CDR3. Deletions cut 0 bases from V and 10 bases from J, with 21 bases between. Germline CDR1 LGHNA, CDR2 YNFKEQ.

This chain uses TRBV6-4 with TRBJ1-5; no clear D. The CDR3 is 15 residues long. The V gene's germline CDR1 is MRHNA and CDR2 SNTAGT. V dropped 0 bases and J dropped 3 bases, with 9 bases sitting between them. The CDR3 spells CASSDSKRVNQPQHF. CDR3 DNA: TGTGCCAGCAGTGACTCAAAGAGAGTCAATCAGCCCCAGCATTTT.

The chain joins TRBV15 to TRBJ1-2; perhaps TRBD1 as D (6 bases). Between the trimmed V and J ends, which lost 2 bases and 1 base, there was a span of 11 bases. The CDR3 is 15 amino acids. Germline V gives CDR1 LNHNV, CDR2 YYDKDF (reference sequence). The CDR3 coding sequence is TGTGCCACCAGCAGAAGCCGGGACAATAACTATGGCTACACCTTC. It translates to CATSRSRDNNYGYTF.

The gene calls are TRBV5-6 and TRBJ2-1, with D possibly being TRBD2 (5 bases). CDR3 size: 19 residues. V lost 0 bases, J lost 0 bases, and 19 bases lay in between. Germline lookup yields CDR1 SGHDT and CDR2 YYEEEE. CDR3 residues: CASSLAAHITSPSYNEQFF. CDR3 in DNA: TGTGCCAGCAGCTTGGCCGCGCATATCACTAGTCCCTCCTACAATGAGCAGTTCTTC.

The chain is built from TRBV3-1 (or the pseudogene TRBV3-2) and TRBJ2-1; D may be TRBD1 (5 bases). Germline CDR1 and CDR2: LGHDT and YNNKEL (reference sequence). The CDR3 has 16 amino acids. V was shortened by 1 base and J by 5 bases, with 15 bases between the two germline ends. CDR3 sequence (DNA): TGTGCCAGCAGCCAAGGGGCAGGGCTAATGAACAATGAGCAGTTCTTC. Translated: CASSQGAGLMNNEQFF.

The V gene is TRBV25-1, the J gene TRBJ1-2, with D perhaps matching TRBD1 (6 bases). The CDR3 is made up of 14 amino acids. V shed 7 bases and J shed 3 bases, with 15 bases lying between them. CDR1 MGHDK and CDR2 SYGVNS come from the germline V gene. The CDR3 sequence: CASIPQGYDYGYTF. The CDR3 DNA is TGTGCCAGCATCCCTCAGGGGTATGACTATGGCTACACCTTC.

The chain joins TRBV19 to TRBJ2-1; 8 nucleotides line up with TRBD1. The CDR3 runs to 15 residues. Germline trimming cut 7 bases from V and 4 bases from J; bases unmatched to any gene: 9. Germline values: CDR1 LNHDA, CDR2 SQIVND (reference sequence). CDR3 nucleotide sequence: TGTGCCAGTACCCGGGGACAGGTAGATTACAATGAGCAGTTCTTC. It codes for CASTRGQVDYNEQFF.

The chain combines TRBV27 with TRBJ1-2; 7 bases line up with TRBD1. V dropped 3 bases and J dropped 9; count of bases not matched to a gene: 19. The CDR3 covers 17 residues. Per germline, CDR1 MNHEY and CDR2 SMNVEV (reference sequence). The CDR3 here is CASSFSLQGRYGRSYTF. CDR3 nucleotides: TGTGCCAGCAGTTTTTCGTTACAGGGGAGGTATGGTAGGAGCTACACCTTC.